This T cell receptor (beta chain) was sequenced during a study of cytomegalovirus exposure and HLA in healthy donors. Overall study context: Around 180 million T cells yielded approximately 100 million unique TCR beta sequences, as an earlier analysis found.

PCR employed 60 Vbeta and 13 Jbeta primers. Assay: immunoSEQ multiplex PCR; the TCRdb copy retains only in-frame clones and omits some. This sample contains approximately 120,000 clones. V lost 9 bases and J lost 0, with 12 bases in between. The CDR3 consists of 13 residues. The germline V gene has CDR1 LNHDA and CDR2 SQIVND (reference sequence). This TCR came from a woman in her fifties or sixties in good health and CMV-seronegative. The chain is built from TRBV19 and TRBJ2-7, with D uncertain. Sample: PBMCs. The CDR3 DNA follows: TGTGCCAGCAGAGATAGGAGCTCCTACGAGCAGTACTTC. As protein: CASRDRSSYEQYF.